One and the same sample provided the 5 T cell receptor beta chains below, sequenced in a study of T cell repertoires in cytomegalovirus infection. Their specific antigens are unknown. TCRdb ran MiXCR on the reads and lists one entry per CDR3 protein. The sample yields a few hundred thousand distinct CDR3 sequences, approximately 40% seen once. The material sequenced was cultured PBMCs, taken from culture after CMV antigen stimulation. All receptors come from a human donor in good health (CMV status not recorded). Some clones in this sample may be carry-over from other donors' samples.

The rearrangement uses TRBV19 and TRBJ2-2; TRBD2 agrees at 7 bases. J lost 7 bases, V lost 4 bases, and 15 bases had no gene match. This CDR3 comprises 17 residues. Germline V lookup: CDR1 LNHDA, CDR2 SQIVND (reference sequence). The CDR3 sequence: CASSTMGGTTRLGELFF. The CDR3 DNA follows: TGTGCCAGTAGTACGATGGGGGGGACTACCCGACTCGGGGAGCTGTTTTTT.

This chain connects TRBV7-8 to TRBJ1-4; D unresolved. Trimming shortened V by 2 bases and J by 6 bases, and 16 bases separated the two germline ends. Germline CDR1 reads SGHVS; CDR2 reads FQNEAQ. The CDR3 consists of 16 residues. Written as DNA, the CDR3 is TGTGCCAGCAGCTTAAGGAGAGGAGTACGGGATGAAAAACTGTTTTTT. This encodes CASSLRRGVRDEKLFF.

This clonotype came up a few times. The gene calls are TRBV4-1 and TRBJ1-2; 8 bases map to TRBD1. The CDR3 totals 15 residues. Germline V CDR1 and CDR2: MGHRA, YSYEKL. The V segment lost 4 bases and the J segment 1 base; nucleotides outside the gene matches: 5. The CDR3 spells CASSLRQGINYGYTF. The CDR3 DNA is TGCGCCAGCAGCCTGAGACAGGGGATTAACTATGGCTACACCTTC.

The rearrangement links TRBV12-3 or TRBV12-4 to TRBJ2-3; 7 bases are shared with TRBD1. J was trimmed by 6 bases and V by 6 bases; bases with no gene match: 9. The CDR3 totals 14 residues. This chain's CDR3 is CASSNDRVVDTQYF. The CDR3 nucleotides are TGTGCCAGCAGCAATGACAGGGTGGTGGATACGCAGTATTTT.

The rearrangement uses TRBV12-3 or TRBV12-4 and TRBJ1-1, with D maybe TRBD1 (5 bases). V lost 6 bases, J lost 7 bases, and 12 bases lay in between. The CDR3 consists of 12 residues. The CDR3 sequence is CASSPGGSEAFF. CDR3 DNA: TGTGCCAGCAGCCCGGGGGGGAGTGAAGCTTTCTTT.